This TCR beta chain was observed in a study of blood T cell dynamics during melanoma immunotherapy. Each bulk PBMC sample had roughly 0.35 ug DNA loaded. Method: immunoSEQ multiplex PCR; TCRdb's copy keeps in-frame clones and lacks some. Of over 8,500 clones in the sample, roughly 90% were seen once. Noted time point: pre-treatment baseline. One draw preceded checkpoint blockade; another followed its first cycle at week 3. V lost 4 bases and J 7 bases, leaving 16 bases between the germline ends. In germline, CDR1 is LNHDA, CDR2 SQIVND (reference sequence). This CDR3 has 15 residues. V usage is TRBV19 and J usage is TRBJ2-2, with no clear D. This TCR derives from a human donor with melanoma. The sequencing here drew on blood, taken from a patient treated with checkpoint blockade. The CDR3 nucleotides are TGTGCCAGTAGTAGTTTCGCCCCATTGAGCGGGGAGCTGTTTTTT. Protein sequence: CASSSFAPLSGELFF.